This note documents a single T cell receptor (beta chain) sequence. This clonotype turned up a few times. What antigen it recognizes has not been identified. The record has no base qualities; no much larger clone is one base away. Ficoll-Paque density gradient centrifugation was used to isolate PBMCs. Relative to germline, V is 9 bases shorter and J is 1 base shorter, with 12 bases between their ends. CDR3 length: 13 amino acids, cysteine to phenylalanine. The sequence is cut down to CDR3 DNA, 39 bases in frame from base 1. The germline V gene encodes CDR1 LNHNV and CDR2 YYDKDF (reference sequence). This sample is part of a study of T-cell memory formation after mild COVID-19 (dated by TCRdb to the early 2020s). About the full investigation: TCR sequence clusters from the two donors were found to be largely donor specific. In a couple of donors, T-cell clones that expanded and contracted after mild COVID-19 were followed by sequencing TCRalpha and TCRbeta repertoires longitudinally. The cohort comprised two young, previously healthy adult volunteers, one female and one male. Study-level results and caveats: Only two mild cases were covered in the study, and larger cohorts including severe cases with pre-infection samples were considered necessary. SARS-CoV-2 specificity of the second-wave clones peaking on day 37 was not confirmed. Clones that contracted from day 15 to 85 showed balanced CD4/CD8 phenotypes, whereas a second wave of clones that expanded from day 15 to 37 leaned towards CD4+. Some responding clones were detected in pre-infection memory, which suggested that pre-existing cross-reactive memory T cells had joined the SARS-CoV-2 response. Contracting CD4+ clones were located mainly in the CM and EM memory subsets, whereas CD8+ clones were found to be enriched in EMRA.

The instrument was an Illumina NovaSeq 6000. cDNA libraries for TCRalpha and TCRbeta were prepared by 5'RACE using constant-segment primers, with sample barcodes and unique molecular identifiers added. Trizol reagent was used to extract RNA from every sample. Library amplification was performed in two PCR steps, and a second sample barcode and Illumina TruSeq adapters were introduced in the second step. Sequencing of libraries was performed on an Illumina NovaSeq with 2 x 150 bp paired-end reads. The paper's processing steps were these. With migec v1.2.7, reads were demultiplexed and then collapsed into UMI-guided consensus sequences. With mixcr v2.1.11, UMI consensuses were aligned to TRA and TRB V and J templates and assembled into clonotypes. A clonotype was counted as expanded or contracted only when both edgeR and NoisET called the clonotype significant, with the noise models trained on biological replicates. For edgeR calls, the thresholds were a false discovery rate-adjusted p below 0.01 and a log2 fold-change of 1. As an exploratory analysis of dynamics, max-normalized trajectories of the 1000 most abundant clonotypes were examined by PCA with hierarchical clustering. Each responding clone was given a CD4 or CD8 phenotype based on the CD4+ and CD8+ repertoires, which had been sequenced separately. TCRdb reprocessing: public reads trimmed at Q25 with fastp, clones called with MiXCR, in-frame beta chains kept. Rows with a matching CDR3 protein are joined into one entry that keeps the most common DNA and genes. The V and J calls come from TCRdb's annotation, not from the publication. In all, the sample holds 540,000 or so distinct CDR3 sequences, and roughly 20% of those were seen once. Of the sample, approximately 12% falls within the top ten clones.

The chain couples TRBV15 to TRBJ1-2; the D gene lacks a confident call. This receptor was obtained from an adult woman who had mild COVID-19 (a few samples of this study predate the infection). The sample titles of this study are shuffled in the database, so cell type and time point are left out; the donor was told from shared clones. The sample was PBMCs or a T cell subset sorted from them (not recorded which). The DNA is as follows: TGTGCCACGACTGTAGAACTTAACTATGGCTACACCTTC. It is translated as CATTVELNYGYTF.